Reported below is one TCR beta chain. This clone's antigen is unknown. One base away there is no much larger clone; base qualities are not given. This entry belongs to a study of T cell responses to AZD1222 COVID-19 vaccine (dated by TCRdb to 2020 to 2023). For the study in its entirety: AZD1222 recipients given second doses at about 4 weeks or at about 12 weeks were pooled, since spike-specific TCR depth and breadth were not found to differ between the two schedules. Trial participants were enrolled by age into subgroups of 18-55, 56-69 and 70-plus years, and 148, 28 and 57 TCR-sequenced participants, respectively, were included in these subgroups. TCR sequencing was performed for approximately 240 trial participants, of whom about 200 were given two doses of AZD1222 and some 26 were given two doses of MenACWY control vaccine.

The germline V gene (reference sequence) yields LNHNV for CDR1 and YYDKDF for CDR2. Including cysteine and phenylalanine, the CDR3 has 23 amino acids. The retained sequence is limited to the CDR3, 69 bases, with the frame set at the first base. V is clipped by 3 bases and J by 6 bases, and the sequence between their germline boundaries is 39 bases long. The time point label on this specimen signifies: baseline before first vaccination. Vaccinee samples came from UK trials COV001 and COV002, including a single-blind randomized controlled phase 2/3 trial of AZD1222 (ChAdOx1 nCoV-19) in healthy adults. Trial participant PBMC samples were collected at day 0 and day 28 after the second dose for TCRbeta chain sequencing. General findings and caveats noted by the study authors: Participants were mostly white British, with more females than males. The authors suggested clonal diversity may have been underestimated. The whole spike protein was spanned by vaccine-associated CD4 TCRs, and dominant responses were seen in regions 160-218 and 743-854. After two AZD1222 doses, both the breadth and the depth of spike-specific TCRs were significantly higher than at day 0 and than in MenACWY recipients. Conclusions about previously exposed vaccinees were limited because only a handful of AZD1222 recipients were SARS-CoV-2 seropositive at baseline. The 56-69-year group was small, and its depth increase did not reach significance, likely because of low power. No day 14 peak-response samples were available, so repertoires were characterized only after the peak T cell response. Reportedly, almost half of the unique spike-specific TCRs recognized epitopes lying outside the regions that are mutated in the B.1.351 and B.1.1.7 variants.

The CDR3 regions of human TCRbeta chains were subjected to immunosequencing. The authors' analysis ran thus. TCRs in the repertoires were matched against a reference library of SARS-CoV-2-specific TCRs that had been generated with the MIRA antigen-specificity platform. Breadth meant the fraction of unique TCRs that were SARS-CoV-2-associated, whereas depth meant the fraction of total T cells that were SARS-CoV-2-associated. Using the MIRA data, each spike-specific TCR was assigned both to the spike region to which the TCR was reactive and to a CD4 or CD8 class. Log10-transformed breadth and depth values were compared by one-way ANOVA with Sidak's multiple comparisons tests. In its TCRdb copy, this immuneACCESS table keeps in-frame sequences only and misses some clones. Where compared with another copy, unresolved V genes explain less than half of these, and the others have no known cause. That table is the source of V, J and clone size, and D and trimming were worked out from the DNA. The sample table holds 100,000 or so clones, of which about 86% were seen once. The ten largest account for around a sixth of the sample.

Here the sequenced sample was peripheral blood, taken on day 0 of AZD1222 vaccination. The clonotype comes from an adult in good health. The chain couples TRBV15 to TRBJ1-5; TRBD1 is possibly the D segment (6 matching bases). CDR3 loop: CATSSRGGGKGPGGRVGIQPQHF. The DNA sequence is TGTGCCACCAGCAGCAGAGGAGGGGGGAAGGGGCCTGGAGGTCGGGTGGGCATTCAGCCCCAGCATTTT.